This is a list of T cell receptor beta chains from one sample in a study of shared clonotypes between healthy human individuals. Libraries were prepared by immunoSEQ multiplex PCR; TCRdb keeps only in-frame clonotypes and omits some of them. Seen here are about 660,000 clones, roughly 70% observed once, and the top ten hold more than 1.5%. What was sequenced was memory CD4+ T cells sorted from blood. The source is a woman aged 30 to 39 in good health. Each CDR3 is given with its conserved first and last residue. D genes are given only for firm matches. Part of the rows lack a size; the others show once, few, many or a class for expanded clones.

j_call v_call clone_size d_call cdr3_aa cdr3_nt
TRBJ2-7 TRBV2 NA NA CASAQAGFSYEQYF TGTGCCAGCGCTCAAGCGGGCTTCTCCTACGAGCAGTACTTC
TRBJ2-7 TRBV29-1 NA NA CSVEPDGYEQYF TGCAGCGTCGAGCCGGACGGCTACGAGCAGTACTTC
TRBJ1-5 TRBV27 NA NA CASSSLNSNQPQHF TGTGCCAGCAGCTCTCTCAATAGCAATCAGCCCCAGCATTTT
TRBJ2-3 TRBV5-1 few TRBD2 CASSLGLAATDTQYF TGCGCCAGCAGCTTGGGACTAGCGGCCACAGATACGCAGTATTTT
TRBJ1-1 TRBV5-1 NA NA CASSLQGRRNTEAFF TGCGCCAGCAGCTTACAAGGCCGGAGGAACACTGAAGCTTTCTTT
TRBJ1-5 TRBV28 NA NA CASSLLPDNSNQPQHF TGTGCCAGCAGTTTGCTCCCTGACAATAGCAATCAGCCCCAGCATTTT
TRBJ1-3 TRBV28 NA TRBD1 CASSLSSDRDGNTIYF TGTGCCAGCAGTCTATCCTCGGACAGGGACGGAAACACCATATATTTT
TRBJ2-7 TRBV6-6 few NA CASSYDEGYGYEQYF TGTGCCAGCAGTTACGATGAGGGCTATGGCTACGAGCAGTACTTC
TRBJ2-7 TRBV27 NA NA CASSFERGGGEPYEQYF TGTGCCAGCAGTTTTGAGCGAGGGGGAGGGGAACCCTACGAGCAGTACTTC
TRBJ2-6 TRBV27 NA NA CASSRRGGSGANVLTF TGTGCCAGCAGTCGCAGGGGTGGCTCTGGGGCCAACGTCCTGACTTTC
TRBJ2-7 TRBV14 NA TRBD2 CASSRASGYEQYF TGTGCCAGCAGCAGGGCTAGCGGCTACGAGCAGTACTTC
TRBJ2-5 TRBV20-1 NA NA CSAGPEETQYF TGCAGTGCTGGGCCGGAAGAGACCCAGTACTTC
TRBJ2-4 TRBV4-1 many TRBD1 CASSQDRASGIQYF TGTGCCAGCAGCCAAGACAGGGCTTCGGGCATTCAGTACTTC
TRBJ2-3 TRBV5-1 NA NA CASSLGGRSDTQYF TGCGCCAGCAGCTTGGGGGGGAGATCAGATACGCAGTATTTT
TRBJ2-7 TRBV28 NA NA CASSDDVSRQYF TGTGCCAGCAGTGACGATGTGTCGCGGCAGTACTTC
TRBJ1-2 TRBV18 NA TRBD1 CASSADRESYGYTF TGTGCCAGCTCAGCCGACAGGGAGAGCTATGGCTACACCTTC
TRBJ2-3 TRBV5-5 once NA CASNPTARTDTQYF TGTGCCAGCAACCCAACAGCCCGCACAGATACGCAGTATTTT
TRBJ2-1 TRBV14 NA NA CASSQAGNVNEQFF TGTGCCAGCAGCCAAGCGGGTAACGTCAATGAGCAGTTCTTC
TRBJ1-4 TRBV7-2 NA NA CASSSPAGLEKLFF TGTGCCAGCAGCTCCCCAGCGGGACTTGAAAAACTGTTTTTT
TRBJ2-1 TRBV30 NA TRBD1 CAWRSGTAYNEQFF TGTGCCTGGAGATCCGGGACAGCTTACAATGAGCAGTTCTTC
TRBJ2-1 TRBV6-1 NA TRBD2 CASSVTGLAGGNNEQFF TGTGCCAGCAGTGTAACAGGTCTAGCGGGAGGCAACAATGAGCAGTTCTTC
TRBJ1-6 TRBV19 NA NA CASSTETSSYNSPLHF TGTGCCAGTAGTACCGAGACCAGCTCCTATAATTCACCCCTCCACTTT
TRBJ1-2 TRBV28 NA NA CATSSPVAEGEGYTF TGTGCCACCTCCAGTCCCGTGGCGGAAGGGGAAGGCTACACCTTC
TRBJ2-2 TRBV10-1 NA NA CASSESKQPRGTGELFF TGCGCCAGCAGTGAGTCGAAACAGCCTCGGGGCACCGGGGAGCTGTTTTTT
TRBJ1-2 TRBV4-1 once NA CASSPDPLQAANYGYTF TGCGCCAGCAGCCCAGACCCCCTGCAGGCGGCTAACTATGGCTACACCTTC
TRBJ1-4 TRBV5-5 NA TRBD1 CASSLGQGAGKLFF TGTGCCAGCAGCTTGGGACAGGGTGCTGGGAAACTGTTTTTT
TRBJ2-7 TRBV21-1 NA NA CAKTGLAGVASYEQYF TGTGCCAAAACGGGACTAGCGGGAGTGGCCTCCTACGAGCAGTACTTC
TRBJ2-7 TRBV29-1 once TRBD2 CSVGLALSSYEQYF TGCAGCGTTGGACTAGCCCTAAGCTCCTACGAGCAGTACTTC
TRBJ2-7 TRBV14 once NA CASSQGGYEQYF TGTGCCAGCAGCCAGGGCGGCTACGAGCAGTACTTC